This T cell receptor (beta chain) was retrieved from a study of T cell changes during pregnancy in multiple sclerosis. The V segment lost 3 bases and the J segment 10 bases; nucleotides outside the gene matches: 4. The CDR3 totals 13 residues. Per germline, CDR1 MNHEY and CDR2 SMNVEV (reference sequence). Sequencing used immunoSEQ multiplex PCR; TCRdb keeps in-frame clones, though not all of them. The sample carries more than 15,000 clones, nearly 90% recorded once. The TCR originated in a female donor in good health, enrolled as a control in a pregnancy study. The chain is built from TRBV27 and TRBJ2-7; 12 positions agree with TRBD2. The source was CD8+ T cells from peripheral blood mononuclear cells, collected in the second trimester of pregnancy. The DNA of the CDR3 is TGTGCCAGCAGTTTCCGACTAGCGGGAGCTCAGTACTTC. Translating it yields CASSFRLAGAQYF.